Presented here are 8 T cell receptor beta chains from one specimen sequenced in a study of tumor-infiltrating lymphocytes in primary liver carcinoma. cDNA specific to TCR beta was made from approximately 0.55 ug of total RNA, with a constant-region primer employed for priming. Three nested multiplex PCR rounds of slightly modified ARM-PCR generated TCR beta libraries. Investigators reported that the first two PCR rounds, at around 11 cycles each, used TRBV1-TRBV30 forward primers with a C-beta reverse primer. TCRdb fed the multiplex PCR reads into MiXCR, producing one record per CDR3 protein. Counted here are 30,000 to 40,000 distinct CDR3 sequences, roughly 74% occurring once; the ten biggest clones make up 15% to 20%. DNA and RNA were both co-extracted from about 19-30 mg of bulk tissue that had not been sorted. Material for sequencing was liver tumor tissue from sampling region 4. The subset: tumor region T4, right-lateral pole. The receptors originated from a man aged 35 to 55 with primary liver carcinoma and hepatitis B virus infection.

For this clonotype: Germline is not matched at one junction end, which may reflect a read error. The rearrangement joins TRBV29-1 to TRBJ2-1, with D possibly TRBD2 on 5 matching bases. CDR1 is SQVTM and CDR2 is ANQGSEA in the germline V gene. The CDR3 is made up of 13 amino acids. The CDR3 reads CSVLATLFNELFF. For the CDR3, the DNA is TGCAGCGTTTTAGCGACACTCTTCAATGAGCTGTTCTTC.

This clonotype was seen at least ten times. The chain carries TRBV28 and TRBJ2-4, with 9 positions matching TRBD1. The CDR3 contains 14 residues. Germline-derived CDR1 and CDR2 are MDHEN and SYDVKM. The V segment lost 6 bases and the J segment 6 bases; nucleotides outside the gene matches: 6. This CDR3 reads CASRPPGQGNIQYF. The CDR3 DNA follows: TGTGCCAGCAGACCTCCGGGACAGGGAAACATTCAGTACTTC.

For this clonotype: Since the CDR3 does not end with the conserved phenylalanine or tryptophan, this likely comes from a read error. The chain carries TRBV4-3 and TRBJ1-6; 10 bases agree with TRBD1. V lost 5 bases, J lost 7 bases, and 8 bases stayed unmatched. The germline V gene encodes CDR1 LGHNA and CDR2 YSLEER. The CDR3 consists of 16 residues. The CDR3 bases are TGCGCCAGCAGCACCTGGGACAGGGGAAAGAATTCACCCCTCCACATT. This codes for CASSTWDRGKNSPLHI.

For this clonotype: One junction end does not reproduce the germline sequence, and a read error may be involved. The chain couples TRBV12-3 or TRBV12-4 to TRBJ2-7; D is possibly TRBD2 (5 bases). The CDR3 is 16 residues long. The CDR3: CASSSVAGLGHYERYF. For the CDR3, the DNA is TGTGCCAGCAGTTCAGTCGCGGGTCTCGGTCACTACGAGCGGTACTTC.

This clonotype was counted many times. The V gene is TRBV28, the J gene TRBJ2-1, with D perhaps TRBD1 (5 bases). Germline CDR1 MDHEN, CDR2 SYDVKM. The CDR3 runs to 13 residues. Trimming took 6 bases from V and 6 from J, leaving 12 bases between them. The CDR3 sequence is CASRGPLVNEQFF. The CDR3 coding sequence is TGTGCCAGCAGGGGGCCGTTAGTCAATGAGCAGTTCTTC.

To note about this clonotype: Its ends do not fully match the called genes, so a read error is possible. This sequence joins TRBV4-1 and TRBJ2-2; possible D gene TRBD2, 5 bases. Germline loops: CDR1 MGHRA, CDR2 YSYEKL. The CDR3 length is 14 residues. Written as DNA, the CDR3 is TGCGCCAGCAACCAACTTACTCTCTCCGGGGAACTGTTTTTT. It encodes CASNQLTLSGELFF.

The chain recombines TRBV7-9 with TRBJ2-7; D is perhaps TRBD1 or TRBD2 (5 bases each). The CDR3 runs 14 residues. Germline V gene data show CDR1 as SEHNR and CDR2 as FQNEAQ (reference sequence). Trimming shortened V by 5 bases and J by 3 bases, and 14 bases separated the two germline ends. Here the CDR3 DNA reads TGTGCCAGCAGCCACTGGGACGGAAACTACGAGCAGTACTTC. This encodes CASSHWDGNYEQYF.

About this clonotype itself: An end of the junction does not agree with germline; a read error may underlie this. The rearrangement joins TRBV7-8 to TRBJ2-7; D remains ambiguous. The germline CDR1 and CDR2 sequences are SGHVS and FQNEAQ. This CDR3 has 13 amino acids. CDR3 DNA: TGTGCCATCAGCATATCCCAGAACTACGAGCAGTACTTC. It translates to CAISISQNYEQYF. The full variable domain, with the rest looked up from reference TRBV7-8 and TRBJ2-7, is GAGVSQSPRYKVAKRGQDVALRCDPISGHVSLFWYQQALGQGPEFLTYFQNEAQLDKSGLPSDRFFAERPEGSVSTLKIQRTQQEDSAVYLCAISISQNYEQYFGPGTRLTVT.